Listed here is a single TCR beta chain. Libraries were prepared by immunoSEQ multiplex PCR; TCRdb keeps only in-frame clonotypes and omits some of them. The sample has around 320,000 clones; just under 85% are singletons. Treatment denoted: 15 to 20 received Ad26.COV2.S at low or high dose, single or two shots; five or six received placebo; per-sample allocation not given. Samples came from day 63 after the first vaccine or placebo injection. Boston provided a donor who was an adult aged 18-55 years. These data originate in a study of Ad26.COV2.S vaccination and SARS-CoV-2 variants. Across the study: Of the COV1001 trial arms, the Ad26.COV2.S arm included the donor. Intramuscular Ad26.COV2.S at 5x10^10 or 1x10^11 viral particles.

The CDR3 spans 12 residues. The V and J ends lost 6 bases and 3 bases, in that order; junction bases with no gene match: 0. CDR1 SNHLY and CDR2 FYNNEI come from the germline V gene. The chain uses TRBV2 and TRBJ2-3; 7 bases fit TRBD2. The material was peripheral blood, obtained in a trial of Ad26.COV2.S vaccine versus placebo. This clonotype originated in a person aged 18 to 65 who received the Ad26.COV2.S COVID-19 vaccine or a placebo. The CDR3 nucleotides read TGTGCCAGCAGGGGGGGGACAGATACGCAGTATTTT. This encodes CASRGGTDTQYF.